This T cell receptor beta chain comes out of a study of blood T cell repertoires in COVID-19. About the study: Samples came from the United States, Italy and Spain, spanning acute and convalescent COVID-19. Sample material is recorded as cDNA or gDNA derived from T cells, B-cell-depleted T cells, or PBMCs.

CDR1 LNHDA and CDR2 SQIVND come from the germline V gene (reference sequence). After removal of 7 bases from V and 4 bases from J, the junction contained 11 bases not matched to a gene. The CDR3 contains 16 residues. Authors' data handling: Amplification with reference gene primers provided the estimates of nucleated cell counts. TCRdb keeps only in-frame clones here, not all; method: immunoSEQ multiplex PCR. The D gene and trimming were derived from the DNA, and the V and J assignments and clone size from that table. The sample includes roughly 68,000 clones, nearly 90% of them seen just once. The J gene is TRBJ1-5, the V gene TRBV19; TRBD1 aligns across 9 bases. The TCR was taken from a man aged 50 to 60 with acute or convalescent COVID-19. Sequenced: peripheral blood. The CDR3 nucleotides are TGTGCCAGTAACGTCCAGGGACAGGGTGCGAATCAGCCCCAGCATTTT. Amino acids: CASNVQGQGANQPQHF.